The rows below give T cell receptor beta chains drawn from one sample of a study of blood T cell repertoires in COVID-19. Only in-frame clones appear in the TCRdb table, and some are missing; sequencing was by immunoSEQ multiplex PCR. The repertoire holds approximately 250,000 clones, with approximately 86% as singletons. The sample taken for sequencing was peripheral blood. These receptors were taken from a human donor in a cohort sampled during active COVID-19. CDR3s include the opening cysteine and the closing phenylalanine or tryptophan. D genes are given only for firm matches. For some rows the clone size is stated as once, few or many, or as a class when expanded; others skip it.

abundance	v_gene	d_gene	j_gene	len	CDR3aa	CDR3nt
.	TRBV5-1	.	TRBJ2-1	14	CASSRGFSYNEQFF	TGCGCCAGCAGCCGCGGGTTCTCCTACAATGAGCAGTTCTTC
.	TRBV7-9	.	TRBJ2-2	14	CASRNSGNTGELFF	TGTGCCAGCAGGAATAGCGGTAACACCGGGGAGCTGTTTTTT
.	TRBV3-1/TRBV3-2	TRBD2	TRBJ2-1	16	CASSQRHGLAANEQFF	TGTGCCAGCAGCCAACGTCACGGACTAGCGGCCAATGAGCAGTTCTTC
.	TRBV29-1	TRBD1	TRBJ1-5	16	CSVGTGGWYSNQPQHF	TGCAGCGTTGGGACAGGGGGATGGTATAGCAATCAGCCCCAGCATTTT
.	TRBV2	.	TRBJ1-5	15	CASSKRTLSNQPQHF	TGTGCCAGCAGTAAAAGGACACTGAGCAATCAGCCCCAGCATTTT
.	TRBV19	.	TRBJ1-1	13	CASSALANTEAFF	TGTGCCAGTAGTGCCTTAGCGAACACTGAAGCTTTCTTT
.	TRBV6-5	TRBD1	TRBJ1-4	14	CASAGTGNNEKLFF	TGTGCCAGCGCCGGGACAGGGAATAATGAAAAACTGTTTTTT
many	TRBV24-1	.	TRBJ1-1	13	CATSDLGGFGAFF	TGTGCCACCAGTGATTTAGGAGGCTTCGGAGCTTTCTTT
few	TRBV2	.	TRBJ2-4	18	CASVLGALLNATKNIQYF	TGTGCCAGCGTGCTAGGGGCCCTTTTAAATGCTACCAAAAACATTCAGTACTTC
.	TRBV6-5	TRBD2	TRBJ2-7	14	CASRGAGWGEGQYF	TGTGCCAGCAGAGGTGCAGGTTGGGGGGAGGGGCAGTACTTC
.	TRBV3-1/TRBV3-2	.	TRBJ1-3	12	CASSQLGNTIYF	TGTGCCAGCAGCCAATTAGGAAACACCATATATTTT
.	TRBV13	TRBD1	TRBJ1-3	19	CASSSSFRTGKSAGNTIYF	TGTGCCAGCAGCTCCTCTTTCAGGACAGGGAAATCTGCTGGAAACACCATATATTTT
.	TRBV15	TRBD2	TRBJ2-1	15	CATSRGLAPDNEQFF	TGTGCCACCAGCAGGGGACTAGCGCCAGACAATGAGCAGTTCTTC
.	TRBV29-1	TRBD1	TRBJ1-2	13	CSGEQGGVGGYTF	TGCAGCGGAGAGCAGGGGGGAGTGGGCGGCTACACCTTC
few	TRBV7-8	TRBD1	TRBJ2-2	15	CASSLLGQGNGELFF	TGTGCCAGCAGCTTACTGGGACAGGGCAACGGGGAGCTGTTTTTT
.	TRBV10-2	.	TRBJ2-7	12	CASTEDSYEQYF	TGCGCCAGCACCGAGGATTCCTACGAGCAGTACTTC
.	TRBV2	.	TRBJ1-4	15	CASSGSGRGNEKLFF	TGTGCCAGCAGTGGCTCGGGGAGGGGAAATGAAAAACTGTTTTTT
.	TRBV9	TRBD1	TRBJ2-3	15	CASSATGGAPDTQYF	TGTGCCAGCAGCGCGACAGGGGGCGCGCCAGATACGCAGTATTTT
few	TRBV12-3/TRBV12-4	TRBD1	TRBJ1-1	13	CASTPRQGAEAFF	TGTGCCAGCACCCCTAGACAGGGCGCTGAAGCTTTCTTT
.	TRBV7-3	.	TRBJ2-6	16	CASSWAGESGANVLTF	TGTGCCAGCAGCTGGGCAGGGGAATCTGGGGCCAACGTCCTGACTTTC
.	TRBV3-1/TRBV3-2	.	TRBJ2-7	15	CASSLRDGGPYEQYF	TGTGCCAGCAGCCTCCGGGACGGGGGGCCTTACGAGCAGTACTTC
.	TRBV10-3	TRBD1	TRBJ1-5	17	CAISEGQGLRDNQPQHF	TGTGCCATCAGTGAGGGACAGGGCTTGCGAGACAATCAGCCCCAGCATTTT
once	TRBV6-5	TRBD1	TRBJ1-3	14	CASSRTGAGNTIYF	TGTGCCAGCAGTCGGACAGGGGCTGGAAACACCATATATTTT
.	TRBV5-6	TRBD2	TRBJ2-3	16	CASSSGLAGVGDTQYF	TGTGCCAGCAGTTCGGGACTAGCGGGAGTTGGAGATACGCAGTATTTT
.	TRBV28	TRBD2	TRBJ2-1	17	CASTLLAGDSSYNEQFF	TGTGCCAGCACCCTCCTAGCGGGAGATAGCTCCTACAATGAGCAGTTCTTC
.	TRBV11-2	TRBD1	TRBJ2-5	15	CASSFQGASEETQYF	TGTGCCAGCAGCTTTCAGGGGGCTTCGGAAGAGACCCAGTACTTC
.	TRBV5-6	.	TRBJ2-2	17	CASSSFWRDEDTGELFF	TGTGCCAGCAGCTCTTTTTGGAGGGATGAGGACACCGGGGAGCTGTTTTTT
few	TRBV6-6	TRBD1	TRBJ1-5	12	CASRGGDQPQHF	TGTGCCAGCAGAGGGGGCGATCAGCCCCAGCATTTT
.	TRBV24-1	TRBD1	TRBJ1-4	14	CATSDRDRDEKLFF	TGTGCCACCAGTGACCGGGACAGGGATGAAAAACTGTTTTTT
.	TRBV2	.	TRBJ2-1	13	CASTPERGGEQFF	TGTGCCAGCACCCCGGAAAGGGGCGGTGAGCAGTTCTTC